This T cell receptor beta chain was sequenced in a study of CD8 T cells in Susac syndrome. CD8+ and CD4+ blood T cells underwent TCR beta sequencing. Reverse transcription of roughly 0.45 to 1 ug RNA used random hexamers. Each CDR3 protein is one row after TCRdb ran MiXCR on the immunoSEQ multiplex PCR reads. The table shows over 150,000 distinct CDR3 sequences, with around 96% occurring only once. The receptor comes from a human donor with multiple sclerosis. The sample taken for sequencing was CD4+ T cells from PBMCs.

The CDR3 DNA reads as TGTGCCAGCAGCTTAGATCAAACTAGCGGGAGTAATGAGCAGTTCTTC. It encodes CASSLDQTSGSNEQFF. The rearrangement uses TRBV11-3 and TRBJ2-1; TRBD2 aligns across 11 bases. CDR3 size: 16 residues. Germline lookup yields CDR1 SGHNT and CDR2 YENEEA. V was clipped by 0 bases and J by 7 bases; unmatched bases: 5.